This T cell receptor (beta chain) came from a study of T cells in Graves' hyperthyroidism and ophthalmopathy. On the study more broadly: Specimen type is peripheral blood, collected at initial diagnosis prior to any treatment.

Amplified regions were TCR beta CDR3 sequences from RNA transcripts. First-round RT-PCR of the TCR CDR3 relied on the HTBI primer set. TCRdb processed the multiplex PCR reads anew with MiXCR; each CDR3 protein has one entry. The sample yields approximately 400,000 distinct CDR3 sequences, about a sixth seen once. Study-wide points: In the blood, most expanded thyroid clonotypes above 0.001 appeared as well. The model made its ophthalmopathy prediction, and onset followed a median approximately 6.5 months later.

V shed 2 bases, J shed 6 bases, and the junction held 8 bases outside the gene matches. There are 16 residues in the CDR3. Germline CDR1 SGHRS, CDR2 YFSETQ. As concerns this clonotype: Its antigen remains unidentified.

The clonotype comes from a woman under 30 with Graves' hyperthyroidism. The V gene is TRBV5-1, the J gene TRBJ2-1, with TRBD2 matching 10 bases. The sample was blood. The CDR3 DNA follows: TGCGCCAGCAGCTTATCTAGCGGGAGTGGAAGCAATGAGCAGTTCTTC. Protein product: CASSLSSGSGSNEQFF.